These 18 T cell receptor beta chains were sequenced from one sample in a study of beta chain features in type 1 diabetes. cDNA synthesis used the whole RNA isolate, giving expressed TCRB sequences. Assay: immunoSEQ multiplex PCR; the TCRdb copy retains only in-frame clones and omits some. The data show 200,000 to 250,000 clones, about 30% seen once. Sequenced: central memory CD4+ T cells from blood. The receptors derive from a man aged 30 to 39 in good health.

In this sample, this clone turned up many times. The V gene is TRBV6-5, the J gene TRBJ2-5; D is undetermined. Germline loops: CDR1 MNHEY, CDR2 SVGAGI. This CDR3 is built from 13 residues. Trimming cost V 5 bases and J 0 bases, with 7 bases left between them. For the CDR3, the DNA is TGTGCCAGCAGTGCTACACACCAAGAGACCCAGTACTTC. Its translation is CASSATHQETQYF.

The sample holds one count of this clone. The chain links TRBV29-1 to TRBJ2-1; 7 nucleotides match TRBD2. Germline V gene sequence: CDR1 SQVTM, CDR2 ANQGSEA. After removal of 4 bases from V and 4 bases from J, the junction contained 10 bases not matched to a gene. The CDR3 has 15 residues. The CDR3 sequence is CSVAGSSGGYNEQFF. The CDR3 region has the DNA TGCAGCGTTGCTGGCTCTAGCGGAGGATACAATGAGCAGTTCTTC.

CDR3 region: CASSPRSGLTPSDTQYF. The CDR3, as DNA: TGTGCCAGCAGTCCCCGGTCGGGACTAACGCCCTCAGATACGCAGTATTTT. This chain links TRBV25-1 with TRBJ2-3; 7 nucleotides line up with TRBD2. J lost 4 bases, V lost 5 bases, and 15 bases had no gene match. The germline V gene encodes CDR1 MGHDK and CDR2 SYGVNS. This CDR3 comprises 17 residues. Using reference TRBV25-1 and TRBJ2-3 for the parts outside the CDR3, the full variable domain is EADIYQTPRYLVIGTGKKITLECSQTMGHDKMYWYQQDPGMELHLIHYSYGVNSTEKGDLSSESTVSRIRTEHFPLTLESARPSHTSQYLCASSPRSGLTPSDTQYFGPGTRLTVL.

This chain connects TRBV7-6 to TRBJ2-3; TRBD2 is a possible D gene (5 bases). CDR3 length: 16 amino acids. Germline V gene lookup returns CDR1 SGHVS and CDR2 FNYEAQ. Trimming pared 1 base from V and 2 bases from J, leaving 13 bases between. In DNA form, the CDR3 reads TGTGCCAGCAGCTTAGGAGGGATGGTCAACACAGATACGCAGTATTTT. Residues: CASSLGGMVNTDTQYF.

This clone was seen a handful of times. This chain joins TRBV7-2 and TRBJ1-3; D is ambiguous. The germline V gene has CDR1 SGHTA and CDR2 FQGNSA. This CDR3 spans 16 amino acids. Between the trimmed V and J ends, which lost 5 bases and 0 bases, there was a span of 14 bases. The CDR3 reads CASSPAGGVSGNTIYF. DNA for the CDR3: TGTGCCAGCAGCCCAGCCGGAGGCGTCTCTGGAAACACCATATATTTT.

The table lists this clone with a few counts. CDR3 amino acids: CASSPPDREDGEQYF. The CDR3 DNA reads as TGTGCCAGCAGTCCGCCGGACAGGGAGGACGGCGAGCAGTACTTC. The rearrangement joins TRBV28 to TRBJ2-7, with 8 nucleotides matching TRBD1. CDR1 and CDR2 (germline): MDHEN, SYDVKM. V was clipped by 5 bases and J by 6 bases; unmatched bases: 12. The CDR3 extends over 15 amino acids.

The V and J genes are TRBV28 and TRBJ2-1, with 12 bases matching TRBD2. In germline, CDR1 is MDHEN, CDR2 SYDVKM. V shed 6 bases, J shed 5 bases, and the junction held 8 bases outside the gene matches. The CDR3 is 16 residues long. CDR3 residues: CASRLLAGGLNNEQFF. CDR3 nucleotide sequence: TGTGCCAGCAGACTACTAGCGGGAGGACTGAACAATGAGCAGTTCTTC.

V usage is TRBV7-9 and J usage is TRBJ2-3; the D is unclear. V lost 5 bases and J 4 bases, leaving 13 bases between the germline ends. The germline V gene has CDR1 SEHNR and CDR2 FQNEAQ (reference sequence). This CDR3 spans 14 amino acids. The CDR3 loop reads CASSPSISADTQYF. As DNA, the CDR3 is TGTGCCAGCAGCCCGAGTATTTCTGCAGATACGCAGTATTTT.

The chain employs TRBV30 and TRBJ2-5; D may be TRBD1 (6 bases). Trimming pared 4 bases from V and 5 bases from J, leaving 14 bases between. There are 13 residues in the CDR3. Germline loops: CDR1 GTSNPN, CDR2 SVGIG (reference sequence). The CDR3: CAWNQGLTETQYF. The DNA for the CDR3 is TGTGCCTGGAACCAGGGGCTGACGGAGACCCAGTACTTC.

The sample holds a few counts of this clone. The chain links TRBV7-8 to TRBJ1-1; tentative D call: TRBD1 (5 bases). The CDR3 runs to 14 residues. Germline V gene lookup returns CDR1 SGHVS and CDR2 FQNEAQ. Trimming stripped 1 base from V and 3 bases from J, with 9 bases between. CDR3 amino acids: CASSLGDSYTEAFF. CDR3 nucleotides: TGTGCCAGCAGCTTAGGAGACAGCTACACTGAAGCTTTCTTT.

This clone was seen a handful of times. This chain uses TRBV10-3 with TRBJ2-1; D is unresolved. Germline V gene lookup returns CDR1 ENHRY and CDR2 SYGVKD. The CDR3 totals 12 residues. Trimming cost V 7 bases and J 6 bases, with 10 bases left between them. The CDR3 loop is CAITDTVNEQFF. CDR3 sequence (DNA): TGTGCCATCACCGACACCGTCAATGAGCAGTTCTTC.

The V gene is TRBV18, the J gene TRBJ1-2; D is uncertain. Germline values: CDR1 KGHSH, CDR2 LQKENI. V was clipped by 3 bases and J by 1 base, with 6 bases between them. The CDR3 spans 13 residues. CDR3 DNA: TGTGCCAGCTCACCGAGCCGTAACTATGGCTACACCTTC. Its translation is CASSPSRNYGYTF.

This clone was picked up a small number of times. The J gene is TRBJ2-7, the V gene TRBV4-3; no reliable D call. V was pared by 0 bases and J by 9 bases, with 12 bases between. The CDR3 contains 13 residues. Germline V gene data show CDR1 as LGHNA and CDR2 as YSLEER. CDR3 nucleotide sequence: TGCGCCAGCAGCCAAGATCGCGGTAGAGGGCAGTACTTC. Encoded protein: CASSQDRGRGQYF.

There are a few counts of this clone. The rearrangement links TRBV5-1 to TRBJ1-5; no clear D. The germline V gene has CDR1 SGHRS and CDR2 YFSETQ. V shed 0 bases and J shed 6 bases, with 13 bases lying between them. The CDR3 is made up of 15 amino acids. CDR3 residues: CASSLDAIEGQPQHF. CDR3 bases: TGCGCCAGCAGCTTGGACGCCATAGAGGGTCAGCCCCAGCATTTT.

The chain recombines TRBV7-7 with TRBJ2-5; D call uncertain. Per the germline V gene, CDR1 is SSHAT and CDR2 is FNYEAQ (reference sequence). This CDR3 comprises 14 residues. Deletions cut 1 base from V and 4 bases from J, with 10 bases between. This CDR3 reads CASSLGGLRETQYF. In DNA form, the CDR3 reads TGTGCCAGCAGCTTAGGTGGGCTGCGAGAGACCCAGTACTTC.

The CDR3 loop reads CASSLISREQYF. As DNA, the CDR3 is TGTGCCAGCAGTTTGATTAGTCGCGAGCAGTACTTC. V and J are TRBV7-9 and TRBJ2-7; D not certain. Between the trimmed V and J ends, which lost 6 bases and 6 bases, there was a span of 12 bases. CDR1 and CDR2 (germline): SEHNR, FQNEAQ (reference sequence). CDR3 length: 12 amino acids.

The chain joins TRBV10-3 to TRBJ1-1, with D unresolved. The V and J ends lost 0 bases and 5 bases respectively, with 10 bases between them. Germline-derived CDR1 and CDR2 are ENHRY and SYGVKD. The CDR3 has 14 residues. The CDR3 is CAISESSENTEAFF. Here the CDR3 DNA reads TGTGCCATCAGTGAGTCAAGTGAGAATACTGAAGCTTTCTTT.

V is TRBV2 and J is TRBJ2-1; D is possibly TRBD1 or TRBD2 (5 bases each). Trimming stripped 0 bases from V and 15 bases from J, with 18 bases between. The CDR3 covers 14 residues. Germline V gene data show CDR1 as SNHLY and CDR2 as FYNNEI. CDR3: CASSEAPGRRFGFF. For the CDR3, the DNA is TGTGCCAGCAGTGAAGCTCCGGGACGCCGCTTCGGGTTCTTC.